What follows describes a single T cell receptor (beta chain). What it recognizes is unknown. The source of the sample is a study of early T cells in non-severe SARS-CoV-2 infection. Study summary: The chains were unpaired, and the sequenced material was bulk RNA from unsorted whole blood.

General observations from the study: Anti-spike CD8 specificities were favored by VDJdb matching, whose results missed private and CD4 specificities.

The CDR3 runs to 15 residues. V was cut by 11 bases and J by 1 base, with 15 bases left in between. CDR1 ENHRY and CDR2 SYGVKD come from the germline V gene. The protocol attached unique molecular identifiers to individual cDNA molecules. MiXCR, applied by TCRdb to the 5' RACE reads, yields one record per CDR3 protein. The repertoire holds roughly 64,000 distinct CDR3 sequences, approximately 10% seen once, with under 3% in the top ten. This TCR came from an adult who was a healthcare worker with PCR-confirmed SARS-CoV-2 infection or an uninfected control (not recorded which). The rearrangement joins TRBV10-3 to TRBJ2-6; no definite D call. The sample was whole blood, taken at baseline. The DNA of the CDR3 is TGTGCCGCCAATGGTGAACAGTCTGGGGCCAACGTCCTGACTTTC. Translation gives CAANGEQSGANVLTF.